This T cell receptor (beta chain) was identified during a study of T cell changes during pregnancy in multiple sclerosis. This CDR3 spans 16 amino acids. The V end was cut by 0 bases, the J end by 7 bases, with 16 bases between. Germline V gives CDR1 LGHNA, CDR2 YNFKEQ. Clones were sequenced by immunoSEQ multiplex PCR, and TCRdb holds only the in-frame ones, with some missing. The sample lists 85,000 to 110,000 clones; almost 95% were seen once. Sequenced material: peripheral blood, taken after pregnancy. The chain is built from TRBV4-2 and TRBJ1-5; no firm D call. The receptor's source is a female donor with multiple sclerosis, enrolled in a pregnancy study. The CDR3 coding sequence is TGTGCCAGCAGCCAAGATTTTCGAGGGTACGGACAGCCCCAGCATTTT. Its translation is CASSQDFRGYGQPQHF.